These T cell receptor beta chains were read from a single sample in a study of T-cell memory formation after mild COVID-19. In TCRdb, the 5' RACE reads were re-called with MiXCR into one record per CDR3 protein. The data hold some 210,000 distinct CDR3 sequences, with around 27% observed a single time. Sequenced: PBMCs or a T cell subset sorted from them (not recorded which). Receptors originate from an adult woman who had mild COVID-19 (a few samples of this study predate the infection). Cell type and time point are not known. Both conserved end residues are trimmed from each CDR3.

V gene	J gene	CDR3 protein
TRBV12-3/TRBV12-4	TRBJ1-1	ASSRQGNTEAF
TRBV15	TRBJ1-2	ATGRPLSNYGYT
TRBV7-9	TRBJ2-7	ASSFPGTTSYEQY
TRBV11-3	TRBJ2-3	ASSTPSDTQY
TRBV7-9	TRBJ2-1	ASSSTGTSSYNEQF
TRBV2	TRBJ2-2	ASSESRVSRELF
TRBV5-1	TRBJ1-1	ASREGQMEAF
TRBV20-1	TRBJ1-5	SARSGATSNQPQH
TRBV6-5	TRBJ1-2	ASSYLGGYGYT
TRBV7-2	TRBJ2-1	ASSWTSGPPNEQF
TRBV6-6	TRBJ2-5	ASRDLLKETQY
TRBV29-1	TRBJ2-7	SVDLGAPYEQY
TRBV15	TRBJ2-4	ATSRDGHTINIQY
TRBV11-3	TRBJ1-1	ASSSPGGMDTEAF
TRBV7-6	TRBJ2-1	ASSFRGGEYNEQF
TRBV18	TRBJ1-6	ASSLAGQNSPLH
TRBV7-3	TRBJ2-5	ASSGVPQETQY
TRBV5-1	TRBJ1-6	ASSLVADSPLH
TRBV19	TRBJ2-1	ASSILAGEGSYNEQF
TRBV9	TRBJ2-7	ASSAGDYEQY
TRBV24-1	TRBJ2-4	ATSDSSGGLGNIQY
TRBV5-6	TRBJ2-1	ASSLGRFSSYNEQF
TRBV7-9	TRBJ2-1	ASSSFSRDRGGNEQF
TRBV2	TRBJ2-1	ASRTSGSFPSEF
TRBV12-3/TRBV12-4	TRBJ2-2	ASRGVLDTGELF
TRBV12-5	TRBJ2-3	ASGSSGGGATDTQY
TRBV20-1	TRBJ2-3	SARDQENVSGDTQY
TRBV10-3	TRBJ2-3	AISTRDISTDTQY
TRBV7-3	TRBJ1-1	ASSLHGTPGTEAF